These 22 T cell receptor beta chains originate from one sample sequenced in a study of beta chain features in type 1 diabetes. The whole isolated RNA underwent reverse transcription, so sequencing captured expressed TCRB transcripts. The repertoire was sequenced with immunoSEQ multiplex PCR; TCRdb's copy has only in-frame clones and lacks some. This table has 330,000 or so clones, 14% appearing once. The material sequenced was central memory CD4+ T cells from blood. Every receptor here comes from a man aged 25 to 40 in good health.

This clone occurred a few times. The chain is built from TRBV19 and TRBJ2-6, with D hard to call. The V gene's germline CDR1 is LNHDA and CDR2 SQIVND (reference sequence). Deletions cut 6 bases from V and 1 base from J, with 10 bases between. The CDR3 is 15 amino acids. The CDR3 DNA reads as TGTGCCAGTAGCCGCAGTAGATCTGGGGCCAACGTCCTGACTTTC. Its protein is CASSRSRSGANVLTF. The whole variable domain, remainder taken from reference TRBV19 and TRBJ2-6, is DGGITQSPKYLFRKEGQNVTLSCEQNLNHDAMYWYRQDPGQGLRLIYYSQIVNDFQKGDIAEGYSVSREKKESFPLTVTSAQKNPTAFYLCASSRSRSGANVLTFGAGSRLTVL.

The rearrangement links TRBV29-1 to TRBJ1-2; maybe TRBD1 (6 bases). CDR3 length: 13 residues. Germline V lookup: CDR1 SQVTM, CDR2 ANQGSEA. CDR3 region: CSSQTGTNYGYTF. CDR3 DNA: TGCAGTAGTCAAACAGGGACCAACTATGGCTACACCTTC.

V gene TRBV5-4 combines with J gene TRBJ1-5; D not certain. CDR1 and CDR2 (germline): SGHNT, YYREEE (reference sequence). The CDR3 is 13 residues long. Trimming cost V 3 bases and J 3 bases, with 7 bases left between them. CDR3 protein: CASSYGDNQPQHF. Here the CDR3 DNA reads TGTGCCAGCAGCTATGGGGACAATCAGCCCCAGCATTTT.

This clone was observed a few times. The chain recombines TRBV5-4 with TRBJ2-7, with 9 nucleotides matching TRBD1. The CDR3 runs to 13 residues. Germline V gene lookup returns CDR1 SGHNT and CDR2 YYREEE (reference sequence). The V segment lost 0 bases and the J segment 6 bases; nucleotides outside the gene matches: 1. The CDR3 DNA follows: TGTGCCAGCAGCTTGGCGGGACAGGGCGAGCAGTACTTC. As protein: CASSLAGQGEQYF.

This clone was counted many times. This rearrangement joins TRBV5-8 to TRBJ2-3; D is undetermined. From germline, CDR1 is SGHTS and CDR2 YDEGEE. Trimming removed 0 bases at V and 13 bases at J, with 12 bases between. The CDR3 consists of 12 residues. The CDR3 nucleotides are TGTGCCAGCAGCTTGGCCGTTGCGGCGGAGTATTTT. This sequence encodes CASSLAVAAEYF.

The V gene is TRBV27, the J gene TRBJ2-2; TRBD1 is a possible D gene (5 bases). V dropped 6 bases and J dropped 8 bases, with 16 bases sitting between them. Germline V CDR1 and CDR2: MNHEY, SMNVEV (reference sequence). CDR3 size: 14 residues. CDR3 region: CASRARQNSGELFF. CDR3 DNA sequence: TGTGCCAGCAGGGCGAGACAGAACTCGGGGGAGCTGTTTTTT.

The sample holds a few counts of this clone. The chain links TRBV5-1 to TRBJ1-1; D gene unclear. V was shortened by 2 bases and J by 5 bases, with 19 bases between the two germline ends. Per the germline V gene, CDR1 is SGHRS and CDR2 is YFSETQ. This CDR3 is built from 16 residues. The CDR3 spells CASSFNQRREETEAFF. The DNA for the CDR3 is TGCGCCAGCAGCTTCAATCAACGGAGGGAAGAAACTGAAGCTTTCTTT. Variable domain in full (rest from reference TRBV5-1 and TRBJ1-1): KAGVTQTPRYLIKTRGQQVTLSCSPISGHRSVSWYQQTPGQGLQFLFEYFSETQRNKGNFPGRFSGRQFSNSRSEMNVSTLELGDSALYLCASSFNQRREETEAFFGQGTRLTVV.

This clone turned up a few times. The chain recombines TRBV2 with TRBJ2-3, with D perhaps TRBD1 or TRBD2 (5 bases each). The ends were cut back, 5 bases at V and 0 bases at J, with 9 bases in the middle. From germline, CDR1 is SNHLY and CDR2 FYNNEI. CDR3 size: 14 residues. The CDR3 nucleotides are TGTGCCAGCAGTTACTGGGGGAGCACAGATACGCAGTATTTT. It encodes CASSYWGSTDTQYF.

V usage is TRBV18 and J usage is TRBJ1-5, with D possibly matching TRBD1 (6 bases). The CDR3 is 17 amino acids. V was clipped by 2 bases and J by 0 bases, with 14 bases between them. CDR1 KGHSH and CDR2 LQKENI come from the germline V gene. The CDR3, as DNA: TGTGCCAGCTCACCAACCCCGACAGGCTATAGCAATCAGCCCCAGCATTTT. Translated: CASSPTPTGYSNQPQHF.

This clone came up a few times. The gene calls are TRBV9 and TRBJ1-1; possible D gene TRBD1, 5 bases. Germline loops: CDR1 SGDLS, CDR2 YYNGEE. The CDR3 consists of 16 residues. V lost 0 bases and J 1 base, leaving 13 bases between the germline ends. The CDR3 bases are TGTGCCAGCAGCGTAGGGCAGGGTGGGGGGAACACTGAAGCTTTCTTT. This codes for CASSVGQGGGNTEAFF.

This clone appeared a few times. CDR3 sequence reads: CASRVFTSGETQYF. CDR3 coding DNA: TGCGCCAGCAGAGTTTTCACGTCTGGCGAGACCCAGTACTTC. The rearrangement links TRBV5-1 to TRBJ2-5; D unclear. The CDR3 consists of 14 residues. Trimming took off 5 bases at V and 5 bases at J, with 16 bases between the two ends. Germline V gives CDR1 SGHRS, CDR2 YFSETQ.

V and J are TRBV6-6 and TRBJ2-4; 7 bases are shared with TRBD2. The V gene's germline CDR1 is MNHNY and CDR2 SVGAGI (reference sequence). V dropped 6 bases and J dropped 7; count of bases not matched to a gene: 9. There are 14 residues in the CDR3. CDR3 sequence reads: CASRPTSTRNIQYF. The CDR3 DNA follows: TGTGCCAGCAGACCGACTAGCACGCGGAACATTCAGTACTTC.

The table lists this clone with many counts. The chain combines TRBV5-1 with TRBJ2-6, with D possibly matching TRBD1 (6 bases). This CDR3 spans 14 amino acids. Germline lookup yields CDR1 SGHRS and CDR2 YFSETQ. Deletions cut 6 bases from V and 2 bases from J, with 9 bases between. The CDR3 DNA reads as TGCGCCAGCAACCCAGGGGCTGGGGCCAACGTCCTGACTTTC. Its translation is CASNPGAGANVLTF. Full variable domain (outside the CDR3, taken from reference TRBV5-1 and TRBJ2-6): KAGVTQTPRYLIKTRGQQVTLSCSPISGHRSVSWYQQTPGQGLQFLFEYFSETQRNKGNFPGRFSGRQFSNSRSEMNVSTLELGDSALYLCASNPGAGANVLTFGAGSRLTVL.

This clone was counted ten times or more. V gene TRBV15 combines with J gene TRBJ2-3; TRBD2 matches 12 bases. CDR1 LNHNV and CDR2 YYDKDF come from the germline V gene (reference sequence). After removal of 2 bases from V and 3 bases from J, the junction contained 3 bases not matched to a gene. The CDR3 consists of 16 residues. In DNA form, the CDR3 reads TGTGCCACCAGCAGACGGACTAGCGGGGAGACAGATACGCAGTATTTT. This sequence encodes CATSRRTSGETDTQYF.

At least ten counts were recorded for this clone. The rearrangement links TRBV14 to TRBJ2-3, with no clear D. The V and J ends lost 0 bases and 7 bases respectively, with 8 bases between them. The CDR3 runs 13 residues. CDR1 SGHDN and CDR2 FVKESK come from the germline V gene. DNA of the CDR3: TGTGCCAGCAGCCAAGATCCTGGATATACGCAGTATTTT. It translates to CASSQDPGYTQYF.

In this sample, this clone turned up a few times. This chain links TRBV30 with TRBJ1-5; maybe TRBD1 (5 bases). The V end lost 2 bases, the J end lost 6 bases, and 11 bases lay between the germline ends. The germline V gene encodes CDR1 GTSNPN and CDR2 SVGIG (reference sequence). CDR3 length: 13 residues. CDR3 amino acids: CAWSTMGGQPQHF. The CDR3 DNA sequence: TGTGCCTGGAGTACGATGGGGGGTCAGCCCCAGCATTTT.

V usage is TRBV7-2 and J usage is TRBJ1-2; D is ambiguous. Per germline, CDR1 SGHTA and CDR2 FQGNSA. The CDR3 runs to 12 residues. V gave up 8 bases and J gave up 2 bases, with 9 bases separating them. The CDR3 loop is CASGVGNYGYTF. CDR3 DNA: TGTGCCAGCGGAGTAGGCAACTATGGCTACACCTTC.

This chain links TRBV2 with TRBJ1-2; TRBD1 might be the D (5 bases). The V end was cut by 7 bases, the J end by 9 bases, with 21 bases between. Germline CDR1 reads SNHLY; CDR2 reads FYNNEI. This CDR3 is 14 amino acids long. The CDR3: CASIPTGTHSRYTF. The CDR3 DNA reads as TGTGCCAGCATCCCGACCGGGACCCACAGCCGCTACACCTTC. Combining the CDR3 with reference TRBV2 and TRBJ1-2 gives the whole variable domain EPEVTQTPSHQVTQMGQEVILRCVPISNHLYFYWYRQILGQKVEFLVSFYNNEISEKSEIFDDQFSVERPDGSNFTLKIRSTKLEDSAMYFCASIPTGTHSRYTFGSGTRLTVV.

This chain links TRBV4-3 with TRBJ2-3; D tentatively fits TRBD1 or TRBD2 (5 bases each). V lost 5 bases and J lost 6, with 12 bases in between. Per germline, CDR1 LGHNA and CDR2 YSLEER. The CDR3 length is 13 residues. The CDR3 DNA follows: TGCGCCAGCAGCTCCGGGGCATGGGATACGCAGTATTTT. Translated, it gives CASSSGAWDTQYF.

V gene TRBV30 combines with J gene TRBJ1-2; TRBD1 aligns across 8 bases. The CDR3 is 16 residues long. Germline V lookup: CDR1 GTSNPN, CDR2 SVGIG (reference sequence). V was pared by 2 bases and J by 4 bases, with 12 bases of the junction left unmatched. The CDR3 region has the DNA TGTGCCTGGAGTCAGGGGGCCGGTTGGAACTCCTATGGCTACACCTTC. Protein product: CAWSQGAGWNSYGYTF.

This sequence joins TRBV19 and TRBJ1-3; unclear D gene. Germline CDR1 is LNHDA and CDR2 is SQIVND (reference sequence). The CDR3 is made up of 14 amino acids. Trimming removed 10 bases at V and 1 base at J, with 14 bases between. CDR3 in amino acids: CATAEGESGNTIYF. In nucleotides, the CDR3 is TGTGCCACCGCAGAGGGAGAGTCTGGAAACACCATATATTTT.

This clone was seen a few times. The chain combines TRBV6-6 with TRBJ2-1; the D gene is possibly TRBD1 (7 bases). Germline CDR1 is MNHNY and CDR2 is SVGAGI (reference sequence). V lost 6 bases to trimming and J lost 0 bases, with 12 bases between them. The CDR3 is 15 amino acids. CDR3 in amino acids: CASRRQGGSYNEQFF. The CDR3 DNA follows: TGTGCCAGCAGGCGACAGGGAGGCTCCTACAATGAGCAGTTCTTC.